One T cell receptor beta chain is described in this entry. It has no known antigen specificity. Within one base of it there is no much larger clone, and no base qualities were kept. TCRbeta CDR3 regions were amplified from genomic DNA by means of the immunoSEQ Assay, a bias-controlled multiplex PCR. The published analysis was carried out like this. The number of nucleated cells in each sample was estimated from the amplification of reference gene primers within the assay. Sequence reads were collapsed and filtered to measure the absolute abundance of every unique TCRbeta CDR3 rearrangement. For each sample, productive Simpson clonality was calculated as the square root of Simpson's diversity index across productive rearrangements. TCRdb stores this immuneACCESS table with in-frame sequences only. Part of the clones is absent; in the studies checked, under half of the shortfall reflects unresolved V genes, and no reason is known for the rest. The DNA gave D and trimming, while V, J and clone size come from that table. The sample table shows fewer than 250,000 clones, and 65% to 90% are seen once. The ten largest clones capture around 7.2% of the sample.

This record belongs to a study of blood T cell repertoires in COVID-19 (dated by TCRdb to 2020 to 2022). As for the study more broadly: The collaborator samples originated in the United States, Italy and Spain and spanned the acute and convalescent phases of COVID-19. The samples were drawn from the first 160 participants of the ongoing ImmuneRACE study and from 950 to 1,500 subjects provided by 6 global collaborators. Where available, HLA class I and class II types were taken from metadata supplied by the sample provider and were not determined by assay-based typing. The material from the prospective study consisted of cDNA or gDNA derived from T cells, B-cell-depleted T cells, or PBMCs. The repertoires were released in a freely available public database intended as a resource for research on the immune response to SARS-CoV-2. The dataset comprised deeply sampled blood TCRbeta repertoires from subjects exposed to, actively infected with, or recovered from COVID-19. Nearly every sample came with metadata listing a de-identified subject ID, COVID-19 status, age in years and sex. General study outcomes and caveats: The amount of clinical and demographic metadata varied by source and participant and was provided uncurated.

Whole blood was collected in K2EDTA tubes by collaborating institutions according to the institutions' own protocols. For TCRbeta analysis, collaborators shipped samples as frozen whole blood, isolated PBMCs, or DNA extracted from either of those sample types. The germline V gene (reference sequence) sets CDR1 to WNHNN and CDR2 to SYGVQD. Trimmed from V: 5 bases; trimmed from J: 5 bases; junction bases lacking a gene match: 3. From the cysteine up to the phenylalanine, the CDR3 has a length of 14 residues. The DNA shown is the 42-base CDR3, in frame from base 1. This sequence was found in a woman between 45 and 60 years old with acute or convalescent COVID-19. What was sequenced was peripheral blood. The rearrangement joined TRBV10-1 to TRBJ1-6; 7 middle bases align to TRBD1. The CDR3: CASSPGQHNSPLHF. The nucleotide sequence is TGCGCCAGCAGTCCGGGACAGCATAATTCACCCCTCCACTTT.